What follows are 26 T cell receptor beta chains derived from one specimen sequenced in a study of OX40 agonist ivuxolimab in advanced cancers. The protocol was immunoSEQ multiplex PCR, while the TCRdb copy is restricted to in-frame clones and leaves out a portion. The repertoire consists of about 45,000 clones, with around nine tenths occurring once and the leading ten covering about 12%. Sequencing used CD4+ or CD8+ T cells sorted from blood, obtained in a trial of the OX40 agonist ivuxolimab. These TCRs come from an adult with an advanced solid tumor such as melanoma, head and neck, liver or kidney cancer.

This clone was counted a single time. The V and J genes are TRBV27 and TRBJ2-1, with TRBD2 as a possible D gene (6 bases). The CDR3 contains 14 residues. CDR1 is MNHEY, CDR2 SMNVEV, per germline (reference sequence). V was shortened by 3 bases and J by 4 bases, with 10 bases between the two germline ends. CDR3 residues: CASSLRDAYNEQFF. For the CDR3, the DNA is TGTGCCAGCAGTTTGCGGGACGCATACAATGAGCAGTTCTTC.

The CDR3 DNA follows: TGTGCCAGCAGCGTAGACAGGGCAGGGAATCAGCCCCAGCATTTT. Its translation is CASSVDRAGNQPQHF. The chain combines TRBV5-6 with TRBJ1-5; 7 bases fit TRBD1. Germline loops: CDR1 SGHDT, CDR2 YYEEEE. The CDR3 is 15 amino acids. Unmatched junction bases numbered 8, after V lost 4 bases and J lost 4 bases.

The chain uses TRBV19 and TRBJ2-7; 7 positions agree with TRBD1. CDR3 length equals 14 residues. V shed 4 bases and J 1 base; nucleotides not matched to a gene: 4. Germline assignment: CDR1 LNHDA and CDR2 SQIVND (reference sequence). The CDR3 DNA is TGTGCCAGTAGTAATTCAGGGGGTTCCTACGAGCAGTACTTC. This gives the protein CASSNSGGSYEQYF.

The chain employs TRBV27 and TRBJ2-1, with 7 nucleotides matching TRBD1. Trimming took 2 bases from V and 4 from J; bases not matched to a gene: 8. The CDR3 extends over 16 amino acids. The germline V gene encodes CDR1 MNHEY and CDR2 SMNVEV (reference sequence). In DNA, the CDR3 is TGTGCCAGCAGTTTACCCCCGGGACAGTTTTACAATGAGCAGTTCTTC. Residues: CASSLPPGQFYNEQFF.

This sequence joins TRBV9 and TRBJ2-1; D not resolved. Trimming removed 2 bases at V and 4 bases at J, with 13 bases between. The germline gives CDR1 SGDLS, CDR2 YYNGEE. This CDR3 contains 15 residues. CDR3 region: CASSVSAPRYNEQFF. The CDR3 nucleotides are TGTGCCAGCAGCGTTTCCGCTCCCCGATACAATGAGCAGTTCTTC.

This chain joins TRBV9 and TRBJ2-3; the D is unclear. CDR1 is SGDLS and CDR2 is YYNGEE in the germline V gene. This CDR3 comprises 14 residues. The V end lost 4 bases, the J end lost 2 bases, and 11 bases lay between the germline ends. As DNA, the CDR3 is TGTGCCAGCAGCCCCAGTGGGATCACAGATACGCAGTATTTT. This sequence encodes CASSPSGITDTQYF.

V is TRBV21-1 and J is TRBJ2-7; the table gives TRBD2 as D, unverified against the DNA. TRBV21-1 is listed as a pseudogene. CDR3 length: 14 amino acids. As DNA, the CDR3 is TGTGCCAGCAACCCGGGAGGGAATGTTTACGAGCAGTACTTC. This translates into CASNPGGNVYEQYF.

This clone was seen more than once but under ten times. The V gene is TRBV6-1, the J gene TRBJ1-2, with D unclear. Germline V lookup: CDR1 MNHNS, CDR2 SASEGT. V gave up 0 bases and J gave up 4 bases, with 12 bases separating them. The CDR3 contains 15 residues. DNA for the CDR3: TGTGCCAGCAGTGAAGCGCTAGGCGGACCCTATGGCTACACCTTC. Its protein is CASSEALGGPYGYTF.

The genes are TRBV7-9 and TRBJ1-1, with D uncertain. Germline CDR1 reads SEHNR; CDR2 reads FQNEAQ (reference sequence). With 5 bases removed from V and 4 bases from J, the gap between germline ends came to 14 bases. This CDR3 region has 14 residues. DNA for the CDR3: TGTGCCAGCAGCGTTCCCGGGGAAAGCACTGAAGCTTTCTTT. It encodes CASSVPGESTEAFF.

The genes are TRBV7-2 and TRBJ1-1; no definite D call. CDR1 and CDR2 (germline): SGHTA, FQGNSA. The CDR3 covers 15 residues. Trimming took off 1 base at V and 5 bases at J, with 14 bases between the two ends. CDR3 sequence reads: CASSLDGRGRTEAFF. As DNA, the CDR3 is TGTGCCAGCAGCTTAGACGGCCGAGGTCGGACTGAAGCTTTCTTT.

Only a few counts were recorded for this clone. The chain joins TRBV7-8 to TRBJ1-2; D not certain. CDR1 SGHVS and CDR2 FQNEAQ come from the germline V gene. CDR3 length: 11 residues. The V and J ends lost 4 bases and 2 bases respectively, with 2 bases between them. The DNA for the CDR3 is TGTGCCAGCAGCTCCAACTATGGCTACACCTTC. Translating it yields CASSSNYGYTF.

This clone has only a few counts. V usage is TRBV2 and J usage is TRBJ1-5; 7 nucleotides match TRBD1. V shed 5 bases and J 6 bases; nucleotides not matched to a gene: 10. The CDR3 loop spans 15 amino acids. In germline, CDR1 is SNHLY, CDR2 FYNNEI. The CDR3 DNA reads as TGTGCCAGCAGTTTTGACAGGGAAGCGGGTCAGCCCCAGCATTTT. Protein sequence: CASSFDREAGQPQHF.

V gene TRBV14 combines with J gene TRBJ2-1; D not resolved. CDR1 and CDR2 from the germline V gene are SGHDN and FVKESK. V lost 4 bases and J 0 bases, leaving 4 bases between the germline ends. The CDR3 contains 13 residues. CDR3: CASSRDSYNEQFF. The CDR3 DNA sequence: TGTGCCAGCAGCCGTGACTCCTACAATGAGCAGTTCTTC.

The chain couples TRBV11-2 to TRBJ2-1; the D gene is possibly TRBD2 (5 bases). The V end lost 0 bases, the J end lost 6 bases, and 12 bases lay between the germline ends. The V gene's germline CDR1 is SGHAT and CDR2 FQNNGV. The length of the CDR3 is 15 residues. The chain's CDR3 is CASSLDLGELNEQFF. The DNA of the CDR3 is TGTGCCAGCAGCTTAGATCTCGGGGAACTCAATGAGCAGTTCTTC.

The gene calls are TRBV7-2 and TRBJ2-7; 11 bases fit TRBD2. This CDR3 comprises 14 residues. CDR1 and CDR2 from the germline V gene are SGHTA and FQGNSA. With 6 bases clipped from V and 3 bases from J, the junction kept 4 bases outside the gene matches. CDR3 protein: CASSYGTSGYEQYF. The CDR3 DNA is TGTGCCAGCAGTTACGGGACTAGCGGCTACGAGCAGTACTTC.

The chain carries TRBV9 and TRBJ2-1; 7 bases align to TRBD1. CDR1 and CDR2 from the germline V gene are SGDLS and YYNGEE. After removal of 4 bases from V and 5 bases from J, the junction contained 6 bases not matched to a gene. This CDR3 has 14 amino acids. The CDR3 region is CASSYFQGDNEQFF. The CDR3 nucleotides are TGTGCCAGCAGCTATTTCCAGGGGGACAATGAGCAGTTCTTC. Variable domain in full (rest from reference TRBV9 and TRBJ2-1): DSGVTQTPKHLITATGQRVTLRCSPRSGDLSVYWYQQSLDQGLQFLIQYYNGEERAKGNILERFSAQQFPDLHSELNLSSLELGDSALYFCASSYFQGDNEQFFGPGTRLTVL.

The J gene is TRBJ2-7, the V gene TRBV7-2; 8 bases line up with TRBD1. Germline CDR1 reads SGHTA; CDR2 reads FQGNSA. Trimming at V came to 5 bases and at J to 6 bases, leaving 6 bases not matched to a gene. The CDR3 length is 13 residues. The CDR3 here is CASSPVRGREQYF. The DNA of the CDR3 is TGTGCCAGCAGCCCCGTCAGGGGGCGCGAGCAGTACTTC.

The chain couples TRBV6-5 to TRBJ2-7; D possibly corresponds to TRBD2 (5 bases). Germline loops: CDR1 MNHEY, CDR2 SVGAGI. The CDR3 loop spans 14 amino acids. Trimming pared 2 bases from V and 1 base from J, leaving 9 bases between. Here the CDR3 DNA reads TGTGCCAGCAGTTACGAGAGGAGGTCCTACGAGCAGTACTTC. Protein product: CASSYERRSYEQYF.

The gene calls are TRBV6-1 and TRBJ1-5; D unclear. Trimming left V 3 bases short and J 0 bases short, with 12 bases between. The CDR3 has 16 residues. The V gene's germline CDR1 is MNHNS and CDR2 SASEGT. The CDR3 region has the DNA TGTGCCAGCAGTGACCCGCAGAGAAATAGCAATCAGCCCCAGCATTTT. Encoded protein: CASSDPQRNSNQPQHF.

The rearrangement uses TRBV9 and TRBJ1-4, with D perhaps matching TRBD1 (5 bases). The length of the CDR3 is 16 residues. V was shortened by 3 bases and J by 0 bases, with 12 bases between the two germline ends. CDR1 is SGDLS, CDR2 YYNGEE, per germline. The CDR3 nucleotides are TGTGCCAGCAGCGCGAGACAGACACCAACTAATGAAAAACTGTTTTTT. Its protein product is CASSARQTPTNEKLFF.

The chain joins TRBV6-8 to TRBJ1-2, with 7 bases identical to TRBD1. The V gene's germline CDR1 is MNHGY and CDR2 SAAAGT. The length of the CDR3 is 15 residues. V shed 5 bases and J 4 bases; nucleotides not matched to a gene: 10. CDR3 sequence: CASSTGTENFYGYTF. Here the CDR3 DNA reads TGTGCCAGCAGTACCGGGACAGAAAATTTCTATGGCTACACCTTC.

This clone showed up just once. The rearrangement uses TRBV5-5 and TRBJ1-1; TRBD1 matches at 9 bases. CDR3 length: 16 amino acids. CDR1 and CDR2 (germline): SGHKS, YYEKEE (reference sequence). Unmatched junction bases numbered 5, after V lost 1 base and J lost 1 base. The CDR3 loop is CASSLREDRGNTEAFF. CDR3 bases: TGTGCCAGCAGCTTGAGGGAGGACAGGGGGAACACTGAAGCTTTCTTT.

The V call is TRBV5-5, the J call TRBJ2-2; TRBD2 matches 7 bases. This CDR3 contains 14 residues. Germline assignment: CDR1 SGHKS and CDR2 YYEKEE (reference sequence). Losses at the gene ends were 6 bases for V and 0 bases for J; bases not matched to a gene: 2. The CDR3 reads CASTSGSNTGELFF. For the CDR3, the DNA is TGTGCCAGCACTAGCGGTTCGAACACCGGGGAGCTGTTTTTT.

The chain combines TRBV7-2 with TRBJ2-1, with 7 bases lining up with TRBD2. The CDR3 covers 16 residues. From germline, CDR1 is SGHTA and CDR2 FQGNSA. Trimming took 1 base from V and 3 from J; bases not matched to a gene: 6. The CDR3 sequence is CASSLVPSGYYNEQFF. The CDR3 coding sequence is TGTGCCAGCAGCTTAGTACCTAGCGGATACTACAATGAGCAGTTCTTC.

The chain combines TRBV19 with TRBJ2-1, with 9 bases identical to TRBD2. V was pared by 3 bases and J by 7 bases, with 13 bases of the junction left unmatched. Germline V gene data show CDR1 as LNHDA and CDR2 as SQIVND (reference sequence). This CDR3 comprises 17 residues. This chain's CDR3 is CASSIPLLAGYGNEQFF. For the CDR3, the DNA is TGTGCCAGTAGTATCCCCCTGCTAGCGGGATACGGAAATGAGCAGTTCTTC.

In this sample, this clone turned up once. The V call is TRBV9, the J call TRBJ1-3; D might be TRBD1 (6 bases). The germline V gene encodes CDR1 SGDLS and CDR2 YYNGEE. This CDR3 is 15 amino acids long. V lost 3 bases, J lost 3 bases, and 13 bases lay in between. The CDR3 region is CASSGPGANGNTIYF. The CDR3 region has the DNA TGTGCCAGCAGCGGCCCAGGGGCGAATGGAAACACCATATATTTT. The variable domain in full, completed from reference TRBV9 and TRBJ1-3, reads DSGVTQTPKHLITATGQRVTLRCSPRSGDLSVYWYQQSLDQGLQFLIQYYNGEERAKGNILERFSAQQFPDLHSELNLSSLELGDSALYFCASSGPGANGNTIYFGEGSWLTVV.